This T cell receptor (beta chain) was sequenced for a study of T cell responses to AZD1222 COVID-19 vaccine. Notes on the study in general: Sampling captured repertoires only after the peak T cell response.

The data were produced by immunoSEQ multiplex PCR, yet TCRdb's version contains in-frame clones alone and is incomplete. The table lists around 85,000 clones, just over 85% of them singletons. Comments on this clone: Its antigen is not known.

The CDR3 has 13 residues. Deletions cut 5 bases from V and 1 base from J, with 8 bases between. CDR1 and CDR2 (germline): SGHAT, FQDESV (reference sequence). The TCR comes from an adult in good health. The sample consisted of peripheral blood, taken on day 0 of AZD1222 vaccination. The genes are TRBV11-1 and TRBJ1-1; TRBD1 is a possible D gene (6 bases). Here the CDR3 reads CASSQDRNTEAFF. DNA of the CDR3: TGTGCCAGCAGCCAGGACAGGAACACTGAAGCTTTCTTT.